This T cell receptor beta chain was retrieved from a study of cytomegalovirus exposure and HLA in healthy donors. Whole-study results and caveats: CMV antigen specificity was confirmed in vitro for three CMV-associated chains. Cytomegalovirus association was listed for 170 or so TCR beta chains. A classifier reportedly called cytomegalovirus status with high sensitivity and specificity. Most observed TCR sequences were rare, whereas some public TCRs were detected in many donors.

Data came from immunoSEQ multiplex PCR; TCRdb stores just in-frame clones and leaves some out. The table records approximately 59,000 clones, 93% of them present only once. There are 14 residues in the CDR3. Germline V gene sequence: CDR1 LNHDA, CDR2 SQIVND (reference sequence). The germline V and J ends were trimmed by 7 bases and 1 base, with 13 bases remaining between them. Concerning this clone itself: Its antigen is unidentified.

The genes are TRBV19 and TRBJ1-2; TRBD1 might be the D (6 bases). The sequenced sample was PBMCs. The TCR was taken from a woman aged 18-29 years in good health and CMV-seropositive. The CDR3 sequence is CASTPTGDNYGYTF. The CDR3 DNA follows: TGTGCCAGTACCCCGACAGGCGATAACTATGGCTACACCTTC.